This T cell receptor beta chain is from a study of T cell responses to AZD1222 COVID-19 vaccine (TCRdb year 2021). Background for the entire study: Because spike-specific TCR depth and breadth did not differ between the two schedules, AZD1222 recipients who got a second dose at roughly 4 weeks were pooled with those who got a second dose at roughly 12 weeks. Trial participants were enrolled by age into subgroups of 18-55, 56-69 and 70-plus years, and roughly 150, 30 and 60 TCR-sequenced participants, respectively, were included in these subgroups. TCR sequencing covered 233 trial participants: 207 given two doses of AZD1222 and about 26 given two doses of MenACWY control vaccine. Summary of the overall study and its limitations: No day 14 peak-response samples were available, so repertoires were characterized only after the peak T cell response. Participants were mostly white British and included more females than males, and it was suggested by the authors that clonal diversity may have been underestimated. Reportedly, close to half of the unique spike-specific TCRs recognized epitopes lying outside the regions that are mutated in the B.1.351 and B.1.1.7 variants. Vaccine-associated CD4 TCRs spanned the whole spike protein, with dominant responses in regions 160-218 and 743-854. Only six AZD1222 recipients were SARS-CoV-2 seropositive at baseline, limiting conclusions about previously exposed vaccinees. A significant rise in spike-specific TCR breadth and depth was observed after two AZD1222 doses relative to day 0 and relative to MenACWY recipients. The 56-69-year group was small, and its depth increase did not reach significance, likely because of low power.

The CDR3 measures 16 amino acids from cysteine to phenylalanine. Only the CDR3 portion is preserved as DNA: 48 bases, with reading frame beginning at the first base. A distance of 16 bases separates the germline ends of V and J, which lose 5 bases and 0 bases respectively. From a lookup of the germline V gene, CDR1 and CDR2 are SGHVS and FNYEAQ. The intended sense of this specimen's time point label: baseline before first vaccination. Vaccinee samples were obtained from the UK trials COV001 and COV002, which included a single-blind randomized controlled phase 2/3 trial of AZD1222 (ChAdOx1 nCoV-19) in healthy adults. Trial participant PBMC samples were collected at day 0 and day 28 after the second dose for TCRbeta chain sequencing. The CDR3 regions of human TCRbeta chains were analyzed by immunosequencing. As for the authors' bioinformatics: Repertoire TCRs were checked for matches against a reference library of SARS-CoV-2-specific TCRs that had been generated using the MIRA antigen-specificity platform. Breadth meant the fraction of unique TCRs that were SARS-CoV-2-associated, whereas depth meant the fraction of total T cells that were SARS-CoV-2-associated. Each spike-specific TCR was assigned to its reactive spike region and to a CD4 or CD8 class using the MIRA data. Log10-transformed breadth and depth values were compared by one-way ANOVA with Sidak's multiple comparisons tests. The table comes from immuneACCESS by way of TCRdb, which keeps in-frame sequences with V and J called. Part of the clones is missing from these tables; in studies checked, under half for an unresolved V gene and the rest for unknown reasons. V, J and clone size reflect that table, while D and trimming were determined from the DNA. Across this sample there are some 150,000 clones, with about 93% seen only once. 1.5% to 2% of the sample is held by the ten biggest clonotypes.

Points on this clone: Its recognized antigen is unknown. One base away there is no much larger clone; base qualities are not given.

Sequenced material: peripheral blood, taken on day 0 of AZD1222 vaccination. The V and J segments used are TRBV7-6 and TRBJ2-5; the D call could be TRBD1 or TRBD2, with each sharing 5 bases. The clonotype comes from an adult in good health. The CDR3 reads as follows: CASSPGTSRHQETQYF. The nucleotide sequence is given as TGTGCCAGCAGCCCTGGGACCTCGCGGCACCAAGAGACCCAGTACTTC.